The 18 T cell receptor beta chains listed next were all sequenced from one sample in a study of cytomegalovirus exposure and HLA in healthy donors (dated by TCRdb to between 2016 and 2019). Receptors were amplified or captured by the immunoSEQ multiplex PCR assay. For the multiplex PCR, a mixture combining 60 forward primers for TCR Vbeta segments and 13 reverse primers for TCR Jbeta segments was used. TCRdb took this table from immuneACCESS and kept in-frame rearrangements with V and J called. Such tables lack part of the clones; where checked against another copy, unresolved V genes explain under half of the gap, and the rest is unexplained. The sample includes 42,000 or so clones, with about 47% observed a single time. The ten largest clones capture 9% to 14% of the sample. The sample comprised PBMCs. The receptors were sampled from a human donor in good health.

V usage is TRBV27 and J usage is TRBJ2-7; 7 bases are shared with TRBD1. Germline CDR1 and CDR2: MNHEY and SMNVEV (reference sequence). V lost 3 bases, J lost 2 bases, and 7 bases stayed unmatched. The CDR3 is made up of 15 amino acids. The CDR3 is CASSFGDSWTYEQYF. In DNA form, the CDR3 reads TGTGCCAGCAGTTTCGGGGACAGCTGGACCTACGAGCAGTACTTC.

The genes are TRBV10-3 and TRBJ2-3; 11 positions match TRBD2. The CDR3 is 16 residues long. V gave up 2 bases and J gave up 2 bases; unmatched junction bases: 3. From germline, CDR1 is ENHRY and CDR2 SYGVKD. The CDR3 here is CAISERLAGPTDTQYF. The DNA of the CDR3 is TGTGCCATCAGTGAGCGACTAGCGGGGCCCACAGATACGCAGTATTTT.

This clone was counted only a few times. V gene TRBV6-6 combines with J gene TRBJ2-1, with D possibly matching TRBD2 (10 bases). Germline CDR1 MNHNY, CDR2 SVGAGI (reference sequence). The CDR3 covers 16 residues. Trimming removed 4 bases from V and 7 bases from J, with 20 bases in between. For the CDR3, the DNA is TGTGCCAGCAGTTCCACTAGCGGGACAGGGTGGAATGAGCAGTTCTTC. It yields the protein CASSSTSGTGWNEQFF.

The chain uses TRBV28 and TRBJ2-2, with D hard to call. Trimming stripped 4 bases from V and 2 bases from J, with 14 bases between. This CDR3 comprises 16 residues. From germline, CDR1 is MDHEN and CDR2 SYDVKM. CDR3 DNA sequence: TGTGCCAGCAGTTCAACAGAAGTCATTAACACCGGGGAGCTGTTTTTT. Its translation: CASSSTEVINTGELFF.

This clone was seen more than once but under ten times. V and J are TRBV7-3 and TRBJ1-1, with 9 bases that match TRBD1. Germline assignment: CDR1 SGHTA and CDR2 FQGTGA. The CDR3 contains 14 residues. J was trimmed by 4 bases and V by 5 bases; bases with no gene match: 5. CDR3 DNA sequence: TGTGCCAGCAGCCCACAGGGGGCGCGCACTGAAGCTTTCTTT. Protein: CASSPQGARTEAFF.

In its sample, this clone was seen once. This chain joins TRBV19 and TRBJ2-7; 9 positions match TRBD1. Germline V gene lookup returns CDR1 LNHDA and CDR2 SQIVND (reference sequence). Trimming took 2 bases from V and 3 from J; bases not matched to a gene: 8. The CDR3 consists of 16 residues. In DNA form, the CDR3 reads TGTGCCAGTAGTATACTCGGGACAGGGAGGATCTACGAGCAGTACTTC. Translating it yields CASSILGTGRIYEQYF.

This clone was found once. The V and J genes are TRBV19 and TRBJ1-2; D is uncertain. Trimming cost V 4 bases and J 4 bases, with 7 bases left between them. Germline values: CDR1 LNHDA, CDR2 SQIVND (reference sequence). The CDR3 covers 12 residues. CDR3 residues: CASSTHTYGYTF. The CDR3 DNA sequence: TGTGCCAGTAGTACCCACACCTATGGCTACACCTTC.

CDR3 coding DNA: TGTGCCAGCAGCCCCGGGACAGGCCGTTACAATGAGCAGTTCTTC. It yields the protein CASSPGTGRYNEQFF. V usage is TRBV7-3 and J usage is TRBJ2-1; 8 bases match TRBD1. Germline assignment: CDR1 SGHTA and CDR2 FQGTGA. The V gene end was trimmed by 5 bases and the J gene end by 4 bases; junction bases not matched to a gene: 7. The CDR3 contains 15 residues.

This clone was seen a handful of times. V is TRBV9 and J is TRBJ2-3; D might be TRBD1 (5 bases). Germline loops: CDR1 SGDLS, CDR2 YYNGEE. With 0 bases removed from V and 2 bases from J, the gap between germline ends came to 7 bases. The CDR3 spans 14 residues. CDR3 sequence: CASSVARDTDTQYF. The CDR3 coding sequence is TGTGCCAGCAGCGTAGCCAGGGACACAGATACGCAGTATTTT. Looking up the rest from reference TRBV9 and TRBJ2-3 gives the full variable domain: DSGVTQTPKHLITATGQRVTLRCSPRSGDLSVYWYQQSLDQGLQFLIQYYNGEERAKGNILERFSAQQFPDLHSELNLSSLELGDSALYFCASSVARDTDTQYFGPGTRLTVL.

This clone was recorded only once. The V call is TRBV4-3, the J call TRBJ2-7; possibly TRBD1 or TRBD2 for D (6 bases each). The germline gives CDR1 LGHNA, CDR2 YSLEER. This CDR3 is built from 13 residues. With 4 bases removed from V and 3 bases from J, the gap between germline ends came to 10 bases. The CDR3 protein is CASSREGGYEQYF. Written as DNA, the CDR3 is TGCGCCAGCAGCCGAGAGGGGGGCTACGAGCAGTACTTC.

This clone was seen a few times. The chain has TRBV7-2 and TRBJ1-2; 7 nucleotides line up with TRBD1. V trimming: 2 bases; J trimming: 8 bases; junction bases outside the gene matches: 2. This CDR3 spans 12 amino acids. Germline V lookup: CDR1 SGHTA, CDR2 FQGNSA. The CDR3 nucleotides read TGTGCCAGCAGCTTAACAGGGGTGGGCTACACCTTC. It codes for CASSLTGVGYTF.

The chain combines TRBV7-9 with TRBJ2-5; D is possibly TRBD2 (5 bases). Germline values: CDR1 SEHNR, CDR2 FQNEAQ (reference sequence). CDR3 length equals 14 residues. V was shortened by 11 bases and J by 1 base, with 17 bases between the two germline ends. This CDR3 reads CAGKPIALQETQYF. The CDR3 nucleotides read TGTGCCGGCAAACCGATAGCGCTCCAAGAGACCCAGTACTTC.

This chain uses TRBV4-3 with TRBJ2-1, with 12 nucleotides matching TRBD2. This CDR3 spans 15 amino acids. The trim removed 0 bases at V and 9 bases at J, leaving 3 bases unmatched. Looked up from germline, CDR1 is LGHNA and CDR2 is YSLEER. CDR3 coding DNA: TGCGCCAGCAGCCAAGATGGACTAGCGGGAAGTGAGCAGTTCTTC. This gives the protein CASSQDGLAGSEQFF.

This clone was seen once. The rearrangement links TRBV21-1 to TRBJ1-2; TRBD1, the table's D call, was not compared with the DNA. TRBV21-1 is flagged as a pseudogene. The length of the CDR3 is 17 residues. The CDR3 here is CASSGRRGQGENYGYTF. CDR3 bases: TGTGCCAGCAGCGGTCGAAGGGGACAGGGGGAAAACTATGGCTACACCTTC.

The chain couples TRBV29-1 to TRBJ2-7, with D hard to call. The CDR3 contains 14 residues. Germline V gives CDR1 SQVTM, CDR2 ANQGSEA. The CDR3 is CTSQDLTKTYEQYF. The CDR3, as DNA: TGCACCTCTCAAGATCTGACAAAAACCTACGAGCAGTACTTC.

The chain has TRBV11-1 and TRBJ2-5; 10 bases match TRBD2. The CDR3 consists of 17 residues. V lost 5 bases to trimming and J lost 4 bases; unmatched junction nucleotides: 13. Germline V gene lookup returns CDR1 SGHAT and CDR2 FQDESV (reference sequence). In nucleotides, the CDR3 is TGTGCCAGCAGCACTCAGCGGGAGGGCCCCTCGGGAGAGACCCAGTACTTC. The encoded protein is CASSTQREGPSGETQYF.

This clone is classed as medium-sized. The genes are TRBV4-3 and TRBJ1-5, with D unresolved. The V end was cut by 0 bases, the J end by 7 bases, with 13 bases between. This CDR3 has 15 amino acids. Germline CDR1 reads LGHNA; CDR2 reads YSLEER. CDR3 loop: CASSQEMAVGQPQHF. CDR3 DNA: TGCGCCAGCAGCCAAGAAATGGCGGTTGGGCAGCCCCAGCATTTT.

This chain joins TRBV20-1 and TRBJ1-1; maybe TRBD1 (5 bases). V was shortened by 7 bases and J by 8 bases, with 11 bases between the two germline ends. Germline CDR1 reads DFQATT; CDR2 reads SNEGSKA (reference sequence). The CDR3 extends over 10 amino acids. CDR3 in amino acids: CSGWGREAFF. CDR3 nucleotides: TGCAGTGGGTGGGGCCGCGAAGCTTTCTTT.